Listed below are T cell receptor beta chains from one sample, sequenced in a study of technical replicates of blood from four donors. Measured with immunoSEQ multiplex PCR; TCRdb has only the in-frame clones, and not every one. The sample lists approximately 93,000 clones, 94% occurring once. Sequencing used T cells isolated from PBMCs. Every receptor here comes from a human donor in good health. Each CDR3 is given with its conserved first and last residue. D genes are given only for firm matches. The size of a clone is reported for some rows only, either as once, few or many, or as a class for expanded clones.

V gene: TRBV25-1
J gene: TRBJ1-4
clone size: .
D gene: TRBD1
CDR3 protein: CASSGTAEKLFF
CDR3 DNA: TGTGCCAGCAGCGGGACAGCCGAAAAACTGTTTTTT

V gene: TRBV5-1
J gene: TRBJ2-7
clone size: few
D gene: TRBD2
CDR3 protein: CASTAGGTVVAGQYF
CDR3 DNA: TGCGCCAGCACCGCGGGAGGGACCGTGGTGGCTGGACAGTACTTC

V gene: TRBV9
J gene: TRBJ2-7
clone size: .
D gene: TRBD2
CDR3 protein: CASSAGGAFYEQYF
CDR3 DNA: TGTGCCAGCAGCGCGGGGGGGGCTTTCTACGAGCAGTACTTC

V gene: TRBV7-6
J gene: TRBJ2-3
clone size: .
D gene: TRBD2
CDR3 protein: CASSLASGGPGGTDTQYF
CDR3 DNA: TGTGCCAGCAGCTTAGCTAGCGGGGGGCCGGGGGGCACAGATACGCAGTATTTT

V gene: TRBV5-6
J gene: TRBJ1-1
clone size: few
D gene: .
CDR3 protein: CASSFPRGTHTEAFF
CDR3 DNA: TGTGCCAGCAGCTTCCCCCGGGGTACGCACACTGAAGCTTTCTTT

V gene: TRBV7-8
J gene: TRBJ2-7
clone size: .
D gene: .
CDR3 protein: CASSLIASSYEQYF
CDR3 DNA: TGTGCCAGCAGCTTAATAGCTAGCTCCTACGAGCAGTACTTC

V gene: TRBV19
J gene: TRBJ2-7
clone size: .
D gene: .
CDR3 protein: CASSWGDEQYF
CDR3 DNA: TGTGCCAGTAGTTGGGGAGACGAGCAGTACTTC

V gene: TRBV5-4
J gene: TRBJ2-3
clone size: .
D gene: .
CDR3 protein: CASSLRVAEDTQYF
CDR3 DNA: TGTGCCAGCAGCTTGCGAGTAGCTGAGGATACGCAGTATTTT

V gene: TRBV19
J gene: TRBJ1-2
clone size: .
D gene: TRBD1
CDR3 protein: CASSARDRQNYGYTF
CDR3 DNA: TGTGCCAGTAGTGCCCGGGACAGGCAGAACTATGGCTACACCTTC

V gene: TRBV4-1
J gene: TRBJ2-7
clone size: .
D gene: .
CDR3 protein: CASSQGQDRFYEQYF
CDR3 DNA: TGCGCCAGCAGCCAAGGGCAGGACAGATTCTACGAGCAGTACTTC

V gene: TRBV2
J gene: TRBJ2-5
clone size: .
D gene: TRBD1
CDR3 protein: CASSGTGKETQYF
CDR3 DNA: TGTGCCAGCAGTGGGACAGGGAAAGAGACCCAGTACTTC

V gene: TRBV27
J gene: TRBJ2-7
clone size: .
D gene: .
CDR3 protein: CASSLGRTLSGEQYF
CDR3 DNA: TGTGCCAGCAGTTTAGGGAGGACATTATCGGGGGAGCAGTACTTC

V gene: TRBV19
J gene: TRBJ1-2
clone size: .
D gene: TRBD1
CDR3 protein: CASGQGRGNTF
CDR3 DNA: TGTGCCAGTGGACAGGGGCGCGGTAACACCTTC

V gene: TRBV2
J gene: TRBJ2-2
clone size: .
D gene: TRBD1
CDR3 protein: CASRGQTNTGELFF
CDR3 DNA: TGTGCCAGCAGGGGACAGACGAACACCGGGGAGCTGTTTTTT

V gene: TRBV7-6
J gene: TRBJ2-1
clone size: .
D gene: .
CDR3 protein: CASSYSTGNEQFF
CDR3 DNA: TGTGCCAGCAGCTATTCGACGGGGAATGAGCAGTTCTTC

V gene: TRBV7-8
J gene: TRBJ2-7
clone size: .
D gene: TRBD1
CDR3 protein: CASSLGDRVGEQYF
CDR3 DNA: TGTGCCAGCAGCTTAGGGGACAGGGTCGGCGAGCAGTACTTC

V gene: TRBV7-9
J gene: TRBJ1-2
clone size: .
D gene: .
CDR3 protein: CASSLVSGDYGYTF
CDR3 DNA: TGTGCCAGCAGCTTAGTATCAGGGGACTATGGCTACACCTTC

V gene: TRBV10-3
J gene: TRBJ1-1
clone size: .
D gene: TRBD1
CDR3 protein: CAISESRDRGAFF
CDR3 DNA: TGTGCCATCAGTGAGTCTCGTGACAGGGGGGCTTTCTTT

V gene: TRBV21-1
J gene: TRBJ2-3
clone size: .
D gene: .
CDR3 protein: CASSIRGGLISESTDTQYF
CDR3 DNA: TGTGCCAGCAGCATCCGGGGAGGGTTAATCAGTGAGAGCACAGATACGCAGTATTTT

V gene: TRBV29-1
J gene: TRBJ2-7
clone size: .
D gene: .
CDR3 protein: CSGADGLSSYEQYF
CDR3 DNA: TGCAGCGGCGCGGACGGACTGAGCTCCTACGAGCAGTACTTC

V gene: TRBV5-4
J gene: TRBJ1-3
clone size: .
D gene: .
CDR3 protein: CASSNPDNPGAGNTIYF
CDR3 DNA: TGTGCCAGCAGCAACCCGGACAACCCAGGTGCTGGAAACACCATATATTTT

V gene: TRBV6-1
J gene: TRBJ1-2
clone size: .
D gene: .
CDR3 protein: CASSVSDGDYGYTF
CDR3 DNA: TGTGCCAGCAGTGTAAGCGATGGTGACTATGGCTACACCTTC

V gene: TRBV11-3
J gene: TRBJ2-7
clone size: .
D gene: .
CDR3 protein: CASSLGLTENPYEQYF
CDR3 DNA: TGTGCCAGCAGCTTAGGGTTGACAGAGAATCCCTACGAGCAGTACTTC

V gene: TRBV7-2
J gene: TRBJ2-5
clone size: .
D gene: TRBD1
CDR3 protein: CASSLGRTGREETQYF
CDR3 DNA: TGTGCCAGCAGCTTAGGTAGGACAGGGCGCGAAGAGACCCAGTACTTC

V gene: TRBV4-2
J gene: TRBJ2-2
clone size: .
D gene: TRBD1
CDR3 protein: CASSHEFPGQGSTGELFF
CDR3 DNA: TGTGCCAGCAGCCATGAATTTCCGGGACAGGGATCCACCGGGGAGCTGTTTTTT

V gene: TRBV7-9
J gene: TRBJ2-7
clone size: .
D gene: .
CDR3 protein: CASSQAQGNREQYF
CDR3 DNA: TGTGCCAGCAGTCAAGCACAGGGTAATCGCGAGCAGTACTTC

V gene: TRBV6-1
J gene: TRBJ1-2
clone size: .
D gene: TRBD1
CDR3 protein: CASSEWGTGLDGYTF
CDR3 DNA: TGTGCCAGCAGTGAATGGGGGACAGGGCTTGATGGCTACACCTTC

V gene: TRBV30
J gene: TRBJ2-1
clone size: .
D gene: TRBD2
CDR3 protein: CAWSELAGGTYNEQFF
CDR3 DNA: TGTGCCTGGAGTGAACTAGCGGGGGGGACCTACAATGAGCAGTTCTTC

V gene: TRBV7-9
J gene: TRBJ1-3
clone size: .
D gene: .
CDR3 protein: CASSSLLTSGNTIYF
CDR3 DNA: TGTGCCAGCAGCTCTCTGCTAACTTCTGGAAACACCATATATTTT

V gene: TRBV13
J gene: TRBJ1-4
clone size: medium-sized
D gene: TRBD1
CDR3 protein: CASSATPYRDRDEKLFF
CDR3 DNA: TGTGCCAGCAGCGCAACGCCTTACCGGGACAGGGATGAAAAACTGTTTTTT

V gene: TRBV20-1
J gene: TRBJ2-3
clone size: .
D gene: .
CDR3 protein: CSAAGDTQYF
CDR3 DNA: TGCAGTGCAGCCGGAGATACGCAGTATTTT